The 3 T cell receptor beta chains reported below all come from one sample, sequenced in a study of T cell responses to AZD1222 COVID-19 vaccine. Generated by immunoSEQ multiplex PCR, the TCRdb table keeps only in-frame clones and is missing some. The top ten clones hold more than 1.5% of a sample with more than 150,000 clones, about nine tenths of them seen once. The material was peripheral blood, obtained 28 days after the second AZD1222 dose. The source of these receptors is an adult who received the AZD1222 COVID-19 vaccine.

The genes are TRBV10-2 and TRBJ1-2; perhaps TRBD1 as D (5 bases). This CDR3 contains 13 residues. V was trimmed by 5 bases and J by 8 bases, leaving 15 bases between them. Germline CDR1 and CDR2: WSHSY and SAAADI. CDR3 sequence reads: CASSTTQGVGYTF. Written as DNA, the CDR3 is TGCGCCAGCAGTACCACTCAGGGTGTGGGCTACACCTTC.

CDR3 sequence: CASSSLQGGNIQYF. The CDR3 DNA reads as TGTGCCAGCAGTTCGCTCCAGGGCGGGAACATTCAGTACTTC. J is TRBJ2-4 and V is TRBV6-5; D might be TRBD1 or TRBD2, each matching 5 bases. V lost 4 bases, J lost 7 bases, and 14 bases lay in between. Germline CDR1 is MNHEY and CDR2 is SVGAGI. This CDR3 comprises 14 residues.

The chain recombines TRBV10-2 with TRBJ1-1; tentatively, D is TRBD1 (6 bases). Trimming left V 8 bases short and J 0 bases short, with 13 bases between. The CDR3 loop spans 14 amino acids. Per germline, CDR1 WSHSY and CDR2 SAAADI. The CDR3 reads CASGGAGMNTEAFF. In nucleotides, the CDR3 is TGCGCCAGCGGGGGGGCGGGAATGAACACTGAAGCTTTCTTT.